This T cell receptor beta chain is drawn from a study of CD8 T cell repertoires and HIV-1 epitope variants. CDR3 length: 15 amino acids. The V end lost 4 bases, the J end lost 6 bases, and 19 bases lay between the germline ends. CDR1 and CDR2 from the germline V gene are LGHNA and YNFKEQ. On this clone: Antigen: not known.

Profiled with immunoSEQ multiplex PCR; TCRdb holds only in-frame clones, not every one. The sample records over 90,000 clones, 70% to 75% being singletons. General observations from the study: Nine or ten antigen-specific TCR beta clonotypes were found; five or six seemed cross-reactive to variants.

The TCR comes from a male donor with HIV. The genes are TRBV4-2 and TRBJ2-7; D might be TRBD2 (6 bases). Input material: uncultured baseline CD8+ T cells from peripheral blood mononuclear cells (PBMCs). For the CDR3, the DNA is TGTGCCAGCAGCCCCGGGAGAACGGGAGTGGGCGAGCAGTACTTC. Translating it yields CASSPGRTGVGEQYF.